This T cell receptor beta chain is from a study of blood T cell repertoires in COVID-19. About the research overall: The origin of the acute and convalescent COVID-19 samples was the United States, Italy and Spain. The cDNA or gDNA used as material had been derived from T cells, B-cell-depleted T cells, or PBMCs.

As handled by the study authors: Using reference gene primer amplification, nucleated cell counts were estimated. Some clones are missing from TCRdb's copy, which holds only in-frame ones; the method was immunoSEQ multiplex PCR. V and J calls and clone size come straight from that table; D and trimming were deduced from the DNA. The data contain about 250,000 clones, roughly 82% of them singletons. Trimming took off 3 bases at V and 2 bases at J, with 10 bases between the two ends. This CDR3 contains 13 residues. Germline V gene lookup returns CDR1 SQVTM and CDR2 ANQGSEA. The chain employs TRBV29-1 and TRBJ1-1; D gene uncertain. The origin of this receptor is a woman of 80 years or more with active or convalescent COVID-19. The sample was peripheral blood. Here the CDR3 reads CSVDVVRNTEAFF. CDR3 bases: TGCAGCGTTGACGTTGTCAGAAACACTGAAGCTTTCTTT.